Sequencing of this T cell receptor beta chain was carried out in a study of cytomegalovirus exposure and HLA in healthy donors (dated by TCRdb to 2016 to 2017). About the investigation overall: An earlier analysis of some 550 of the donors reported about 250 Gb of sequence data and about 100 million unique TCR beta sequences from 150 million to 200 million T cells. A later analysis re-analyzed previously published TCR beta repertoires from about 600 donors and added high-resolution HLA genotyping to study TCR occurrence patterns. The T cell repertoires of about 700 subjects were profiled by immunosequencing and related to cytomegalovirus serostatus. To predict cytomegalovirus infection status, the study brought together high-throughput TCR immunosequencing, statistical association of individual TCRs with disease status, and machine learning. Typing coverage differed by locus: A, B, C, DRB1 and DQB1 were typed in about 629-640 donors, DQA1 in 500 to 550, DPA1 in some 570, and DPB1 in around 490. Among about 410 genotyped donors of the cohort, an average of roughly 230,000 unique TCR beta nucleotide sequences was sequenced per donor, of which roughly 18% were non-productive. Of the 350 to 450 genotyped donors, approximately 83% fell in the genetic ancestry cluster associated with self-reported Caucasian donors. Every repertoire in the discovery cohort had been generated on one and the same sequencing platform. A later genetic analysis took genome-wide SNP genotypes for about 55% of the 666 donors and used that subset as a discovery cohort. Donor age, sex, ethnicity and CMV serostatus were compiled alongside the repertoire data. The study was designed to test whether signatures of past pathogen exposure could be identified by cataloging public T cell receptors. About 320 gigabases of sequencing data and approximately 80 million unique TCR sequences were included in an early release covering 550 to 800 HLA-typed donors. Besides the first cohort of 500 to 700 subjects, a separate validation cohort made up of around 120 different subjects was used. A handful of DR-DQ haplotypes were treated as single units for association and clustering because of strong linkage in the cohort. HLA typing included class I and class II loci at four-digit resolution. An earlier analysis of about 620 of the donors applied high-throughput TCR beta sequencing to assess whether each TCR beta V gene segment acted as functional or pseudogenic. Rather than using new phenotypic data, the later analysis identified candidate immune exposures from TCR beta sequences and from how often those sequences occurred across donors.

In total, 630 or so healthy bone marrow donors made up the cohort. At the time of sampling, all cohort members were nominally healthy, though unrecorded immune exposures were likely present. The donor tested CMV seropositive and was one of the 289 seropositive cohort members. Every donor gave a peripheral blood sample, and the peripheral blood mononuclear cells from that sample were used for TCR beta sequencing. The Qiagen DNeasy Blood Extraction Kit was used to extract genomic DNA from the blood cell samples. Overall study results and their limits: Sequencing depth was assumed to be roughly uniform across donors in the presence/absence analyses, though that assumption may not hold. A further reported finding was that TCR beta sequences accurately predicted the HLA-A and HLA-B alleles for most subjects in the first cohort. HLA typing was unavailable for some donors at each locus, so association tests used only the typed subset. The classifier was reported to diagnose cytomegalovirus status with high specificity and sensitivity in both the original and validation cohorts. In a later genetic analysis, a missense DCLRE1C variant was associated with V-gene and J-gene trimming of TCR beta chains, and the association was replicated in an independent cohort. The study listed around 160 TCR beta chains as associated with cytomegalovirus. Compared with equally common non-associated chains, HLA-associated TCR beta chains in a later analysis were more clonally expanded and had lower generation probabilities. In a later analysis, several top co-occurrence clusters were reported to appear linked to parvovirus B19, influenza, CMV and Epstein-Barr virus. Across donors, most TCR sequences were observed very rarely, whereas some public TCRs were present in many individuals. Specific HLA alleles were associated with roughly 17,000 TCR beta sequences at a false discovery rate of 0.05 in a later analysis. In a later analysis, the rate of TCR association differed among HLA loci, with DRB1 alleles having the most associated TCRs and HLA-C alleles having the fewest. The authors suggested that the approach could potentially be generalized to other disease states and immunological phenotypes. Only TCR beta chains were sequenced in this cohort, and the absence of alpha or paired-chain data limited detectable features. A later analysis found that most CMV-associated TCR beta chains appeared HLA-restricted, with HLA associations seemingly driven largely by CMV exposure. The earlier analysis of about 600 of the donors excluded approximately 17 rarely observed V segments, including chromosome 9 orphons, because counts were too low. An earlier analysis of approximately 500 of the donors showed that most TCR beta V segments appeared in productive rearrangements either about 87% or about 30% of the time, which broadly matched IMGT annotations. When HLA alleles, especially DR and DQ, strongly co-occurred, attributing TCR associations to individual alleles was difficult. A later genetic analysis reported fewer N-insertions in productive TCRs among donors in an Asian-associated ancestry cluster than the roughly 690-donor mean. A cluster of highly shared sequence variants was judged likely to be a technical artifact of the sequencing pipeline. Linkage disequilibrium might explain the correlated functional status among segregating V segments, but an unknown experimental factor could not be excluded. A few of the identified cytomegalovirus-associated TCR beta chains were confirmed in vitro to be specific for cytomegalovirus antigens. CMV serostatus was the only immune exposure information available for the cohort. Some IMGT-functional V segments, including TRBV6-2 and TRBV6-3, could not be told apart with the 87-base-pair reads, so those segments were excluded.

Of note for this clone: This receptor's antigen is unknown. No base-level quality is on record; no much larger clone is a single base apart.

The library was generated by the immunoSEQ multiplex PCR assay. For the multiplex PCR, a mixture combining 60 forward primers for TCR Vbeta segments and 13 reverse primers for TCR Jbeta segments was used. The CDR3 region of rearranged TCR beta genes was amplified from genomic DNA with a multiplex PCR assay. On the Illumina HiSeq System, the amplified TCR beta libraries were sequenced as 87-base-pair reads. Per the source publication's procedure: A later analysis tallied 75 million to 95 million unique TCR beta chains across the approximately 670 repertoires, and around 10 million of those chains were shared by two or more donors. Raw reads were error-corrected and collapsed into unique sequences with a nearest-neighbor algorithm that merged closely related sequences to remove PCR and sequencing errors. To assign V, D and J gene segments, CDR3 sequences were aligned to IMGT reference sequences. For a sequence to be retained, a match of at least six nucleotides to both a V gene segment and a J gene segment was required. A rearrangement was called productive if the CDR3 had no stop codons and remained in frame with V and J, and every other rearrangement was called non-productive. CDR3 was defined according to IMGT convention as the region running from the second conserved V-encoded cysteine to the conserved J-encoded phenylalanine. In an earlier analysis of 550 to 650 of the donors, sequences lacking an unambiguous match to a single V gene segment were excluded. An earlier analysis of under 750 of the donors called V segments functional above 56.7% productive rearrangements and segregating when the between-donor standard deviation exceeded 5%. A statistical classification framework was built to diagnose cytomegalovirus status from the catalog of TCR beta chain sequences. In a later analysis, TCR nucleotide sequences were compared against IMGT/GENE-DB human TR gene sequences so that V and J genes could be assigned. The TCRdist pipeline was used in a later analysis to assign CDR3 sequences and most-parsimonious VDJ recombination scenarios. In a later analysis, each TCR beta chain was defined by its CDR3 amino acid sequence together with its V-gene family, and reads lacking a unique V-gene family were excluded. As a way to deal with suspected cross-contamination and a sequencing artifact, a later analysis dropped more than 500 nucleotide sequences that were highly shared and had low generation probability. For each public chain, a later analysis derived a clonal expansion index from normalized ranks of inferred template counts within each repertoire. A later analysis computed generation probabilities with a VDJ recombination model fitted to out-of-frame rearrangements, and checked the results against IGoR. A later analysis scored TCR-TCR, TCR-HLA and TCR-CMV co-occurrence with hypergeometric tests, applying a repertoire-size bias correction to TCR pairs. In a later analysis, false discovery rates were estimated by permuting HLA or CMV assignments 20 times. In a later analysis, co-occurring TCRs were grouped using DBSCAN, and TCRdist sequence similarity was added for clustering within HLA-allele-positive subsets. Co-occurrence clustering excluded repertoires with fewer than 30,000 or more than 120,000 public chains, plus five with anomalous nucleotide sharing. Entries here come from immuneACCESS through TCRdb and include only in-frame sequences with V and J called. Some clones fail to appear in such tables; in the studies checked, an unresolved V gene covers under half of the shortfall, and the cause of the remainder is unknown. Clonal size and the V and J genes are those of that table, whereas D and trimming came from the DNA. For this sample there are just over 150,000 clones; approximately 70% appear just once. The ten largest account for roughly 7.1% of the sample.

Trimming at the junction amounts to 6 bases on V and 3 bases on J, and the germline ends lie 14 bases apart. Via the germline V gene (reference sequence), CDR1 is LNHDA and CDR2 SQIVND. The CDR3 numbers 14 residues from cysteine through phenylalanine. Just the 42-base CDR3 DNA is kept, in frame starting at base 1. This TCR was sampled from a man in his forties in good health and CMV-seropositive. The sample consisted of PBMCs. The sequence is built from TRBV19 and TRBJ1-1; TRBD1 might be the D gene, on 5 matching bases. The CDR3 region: CASSQRGGDTEAFF. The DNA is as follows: TGTGCCAGTAGCCAAAGGGGTGGGGACACTGAAGCTTTCTTT.